The following is a T cell receptor beta chain sequence with its context. This record comes from a study of CD8 T cells in Susac syndrome. This CDR3 has 13 residues. The V end was cut by 6 bases, the J end by 5 bases, with 13 bases between. Germline V gene lookup returns CDR1 SNHLY and CDR2 FYNNEI. When the RNA was reverse transcribed, random hexamers were used with an input of 0.5 to 1 ug. Amplification of TCR beta CDR3 by immunoSEQ multiplex PCR spanned 54 Vbeta and 13 Jbeta. TCRdb re-called the immunoSEQ multiplex PCR reads through MiXCR, storing one row per CDR3 protein. The sample records tens of thousands of distinct CDR3 sequences, roughly 95% being singletons.

V and J are TRBV2 and TRBJ1-2, with D perhaps TRBD1 (5 bases). The material sequenced was CD4+ T cells from PBMCs. This sequence originates from a human donor with multiple sclerosis. CDR3 residues: CASRVGPIYGYTF. The DNA for the CDR3 is TGTGCCAGCAGGGTGGGACCTATTTATGGCTACACCTTC. The variable domain in full, with the rest retrieved from reference TRBV2 and TRBJ1-2, is EPEVTQTPSHQVTQMGQEVILRCVPISNHLYFYWYRQILGQKVEFLVSFYNNEISEKSEIFDDQFSVERPDGSNFTLKIRSTKLEDSAMYFCASRVGPIYGYTFGSGTRLTVV.